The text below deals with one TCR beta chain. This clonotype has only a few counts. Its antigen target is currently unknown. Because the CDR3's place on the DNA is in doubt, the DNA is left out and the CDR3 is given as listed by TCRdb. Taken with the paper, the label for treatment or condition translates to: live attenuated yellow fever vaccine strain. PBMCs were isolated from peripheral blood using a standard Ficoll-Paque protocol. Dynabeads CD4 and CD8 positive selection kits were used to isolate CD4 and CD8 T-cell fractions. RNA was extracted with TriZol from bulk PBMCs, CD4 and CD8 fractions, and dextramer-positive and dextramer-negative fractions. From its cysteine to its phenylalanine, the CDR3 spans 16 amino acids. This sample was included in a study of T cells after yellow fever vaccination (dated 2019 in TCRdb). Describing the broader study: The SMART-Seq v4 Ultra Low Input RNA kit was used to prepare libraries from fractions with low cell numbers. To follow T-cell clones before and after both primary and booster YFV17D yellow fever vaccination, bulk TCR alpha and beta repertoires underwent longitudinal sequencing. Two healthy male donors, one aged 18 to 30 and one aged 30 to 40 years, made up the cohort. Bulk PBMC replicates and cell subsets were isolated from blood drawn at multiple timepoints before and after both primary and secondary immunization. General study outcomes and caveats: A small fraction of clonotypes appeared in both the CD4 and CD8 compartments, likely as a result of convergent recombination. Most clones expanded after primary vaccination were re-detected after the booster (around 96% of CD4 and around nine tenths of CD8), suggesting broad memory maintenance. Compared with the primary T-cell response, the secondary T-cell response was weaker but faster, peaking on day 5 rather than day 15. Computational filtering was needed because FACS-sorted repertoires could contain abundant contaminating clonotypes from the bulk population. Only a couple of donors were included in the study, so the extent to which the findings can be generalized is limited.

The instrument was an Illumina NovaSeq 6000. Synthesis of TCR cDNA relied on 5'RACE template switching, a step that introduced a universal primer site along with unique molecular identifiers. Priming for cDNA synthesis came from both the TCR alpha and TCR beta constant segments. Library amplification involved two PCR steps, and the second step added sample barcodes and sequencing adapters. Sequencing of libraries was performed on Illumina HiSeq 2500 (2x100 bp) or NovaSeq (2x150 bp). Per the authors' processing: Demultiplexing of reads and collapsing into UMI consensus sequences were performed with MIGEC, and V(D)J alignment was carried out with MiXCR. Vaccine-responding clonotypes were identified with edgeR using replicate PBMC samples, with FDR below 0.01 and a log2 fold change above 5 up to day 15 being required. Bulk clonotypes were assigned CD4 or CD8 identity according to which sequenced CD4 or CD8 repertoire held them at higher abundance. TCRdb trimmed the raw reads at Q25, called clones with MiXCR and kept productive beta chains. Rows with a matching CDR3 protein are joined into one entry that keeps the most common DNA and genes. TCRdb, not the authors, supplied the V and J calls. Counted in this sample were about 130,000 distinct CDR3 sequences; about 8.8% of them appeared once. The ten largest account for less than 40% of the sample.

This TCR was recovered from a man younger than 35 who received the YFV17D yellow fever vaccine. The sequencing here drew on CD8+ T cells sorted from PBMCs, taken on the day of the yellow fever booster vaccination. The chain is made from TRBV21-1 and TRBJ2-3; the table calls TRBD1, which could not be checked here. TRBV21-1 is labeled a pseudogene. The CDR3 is CASSKVGQGAPDTQYF.